This passage covers 15 T cell receptor beta chains from one sample sequenced in a study of blood T cell repertoires in COVID-19. The method was immunoSEQ multiplex PCR; TCRdb's version includes in-frame clones alone and lacks a portion of them. This table has some 240,000 clones, 80% to 85% appearing once. Source material: peripheral blood. These receptors were taken from a woman aged 60-75 years with active or convalescent COVID-19.

The chain is built from TRBV5-4 and TRBJ1-2; a possible D gene is TRBD1 (6 bases). The V gene lost 0 bases and the J gene lost 2 bases, with 17 bases spanning the gap. Germline V lookup: CDR1 SGHNT, CDR2 YYREEE (reference sequence). The CDR3 spans 17 residues. The CDR3 DNA reads TGTGCCAGCAGCTTGGCTGCGACAGGCACTTCCAACTATGGCTACACCTTC. It translates to CASSLAATGTSNYGYTF. The complete variable domain, with remaining parts taken from reference TRBV5-4 and TRBJ1-2, reads ETGVTQSPTHLIKTRGQQVTLRCSSQSGHNTVSWYQQALGQGPQFIFQYYREEENGRGNFPPRFSGLQFPNYSSELNVNALELDDSALYLCASSLAATGTSNYGYTFGSGTRLTVV.

The chain employs TRBV7-9 and TRBJ1-5; D might be TRBD1 (5 bases). Germline assignment: CDR1 SEHNR and CDR2 FQNEAQ (reference sequence). This CDR3 region has 13 residues. Trimming removed 1 base at V and 5 bases at J, with 6 bases between. The chain's CDR3 is CASSLVGDQPQHF. DNA of the CDR3: TGTGCCAGCAGCTTAGTAGGGGATCAGCCCCAGCATTTT.

The V gene is TRBV2, the J gene TRBJ2-5; D unresolved. The germline gives CDR1 SNHLY, CDR2 FYNNEI. The CDR3 sequence is 14 residues long. Trimming took 5 bases from V and 1 from J, leaving 11 bases between them. In DNA form, the CDR3 reads TGTGCCAGCAGTCCTTCCTACCCCCAAGAGACCCAGTACTTC. This sequence encodes CASSPSYPQETQYF. Based on the CDR3 plus reference TRBV2 and TRBJ2-5, the full variable domain is EPEVTQTPSHQVTQMGQEVILRCVPISNHLYFYWYRQILGQKVEFLVSFYNNEISEKSEIFDDQFSVERPDGSNFTLKIRSTKLEDSAMYFCASSPSYPQETQYFGPGTRLLVL.

This chain joins TRBV29-1 and TRBJ2-5; maybe TRBD2 (8 bases). Germline-derived CDR1 and CDR2 are SQVTM and ANQGSEA. CDR3 length: 18 amino acids. The V and J ends lost 4 bases and 5 bases respectively, with 29 bases between them. CDR3 bases: TGCAGCGTTGCCTGGGCCGGGAGGGTTAGACAGGGCTGGGAGACCCAGTACTTC. Translated, it gives CSVAWAGRVRQGWETQYF. The variable domain in full, with the rest retrieved from reference TRBV29-1 and TRBJ2-5, is SAVISQKPSRDICQRGTSLTIQCQVDSQVTMMFWYRQQPGQSLTLIATANQGSEATYESGFVIDKFPISRPNLTFSTLTVSNMSPEDSSIYLCSVAWAGRVRQGWETQYFGPGTRLLVL.

V gene TRBV5-8 combines with J gene TRBJ1-1; D remains unclear. The germline V gene encodes CDR1 SGHTS and CDR2 YDEGEE. The CDR3 is made up of 14 amino acids. Trimming stripped 4 bases from V and 5 bases from J, with 15 bases between. CDR3: CASSPLTEWTEAFF. The DNA of the CDR3 is TGTGCCAGCAGCCCCCTAACAGAGTGGACTGAAGCTTTCTTT.

This clone has just a few counts. V is TRBV7-9 and J is TRBJ1-1; TRBD1 agrees at 7 bases. The length of the CDR3 is 14 residues. Trimming cost V 4 bases and J 4 bases; bases outside gene matches: 6. CDR1 is SEHNR, CDR2 FQNEAQ, per germline (reference sequence). The CDR3 loop reads CASSSQQGLTEAFF. The CDR3 coding sequence is TGTGCCAGCAGCTCTCAACAGGGGCTCACTGAAGCTTTCTTT.

The chain employs TRBV4-1 and TRBJ1-6; tentatively, D is TRBD1 (5 bases). V lost 0 bases to trimming and J lost 5 bases, with 14 bases between them. Per germline, CDR1 MGHRA and CDR2 YSYEKL. CDR3 length: 17 residues. The CDR3 nucleotides are TGCGCCAGCAGCCAAGAACGCCTCAGGGTTAATAATTCACCCCTCCACTTT. Protein: CASSQERLRVNNSPLHF.

In the case of this clone: Within the sample, other DNA sequences also encode this same CDR3. This chain uses TRBV30 with TRBJ1-5; D call uncertain. Trimming removed 2 bases at V and 6 bases at J, with 8 bases between. CDR3 length equals 12 residues. CDR1 is GTSNPN, CDR2 SVGIG, per germline (reference sequence). The CDR3 nucleotides read TGTGCCTGGAGTCCCGGGTCTCAGCCCCAGCATTTT. It encodes CAWSPGSQPQHF.

The gene calls are TRBV7-6 and TRBJ2-7; 12 positions match TRBD2. CDR1 and CDR2 from the germline V gene are SGHVS and FNYEAQ. The CDR3 is 15 amino acids. V was clipped by 3 bases and J by 7 bases; unmatched bases: 7. The CDR3 DNA reads as TGTGCCAGCAGCTTGGGGACTAGCGGGCCGGCGGAGCAGTACTTC. Its protein is CASSLGTSGPAEQYF.

This clone was picked up one time. The V and J genes are TRBV6-5 and TRBJ1-2; unclear D gene. CDR3 length: 11 amino acids. V gave up 8 bases and J gave up 5 bases, with 9 bases separating them. Germline V gene sequence: CDR1 MNHEY, CDR2 SVGAGI. The CDR3 loop reads CASAGVYGYTF. The DNA of the CDR3 is TGTGCCAGCGCCGGGGTTTATGGCTACACCTTC.

The genes are TRBV5-1 and TRBJ1-3; the D is unclear. CDR1 is SGHRS and CDR2 is YFSETQ in the germline V gene. The V and J ends lost 4 bases and 0 bases respectively, with 11 bases between them. The CDR3 contains 15 residues. CDR3 sequence: CASSAEGYSGNTIYF. The CDR3, as DNA: TGCGCCAGCAGCGCGGAAGGTTACTCTGGAAACACCATATATTTT.

This clone was observed a single time. This chain connects TRBV9 to TRBJ1-3; D remains ambiguous. This CDR3 is 16 amino acids long. Looked up from germline, CDR1 is SGDLS and CDR2 is YYNGEE. V gave up 0 bases and J gave up 0 bases, with 10 bases separating them. The CDR3 nucleotides read TGTGCCAGCAGCGTAGCTCCAGGAGGCTCTGGAAACACCATATATTTT. Its protein product is CASSVAPGGSGNTIYF.

This chain connects TRBV4-3 to TRBJ2-7; the D is unclear. Trimming took off 0 bases at V and 7 bases at J, with 10 bases between the two ends. This CDR3 contains 13 residues. Germline CDR1 LGHNA, CDR2 YSLEER. The CDR3 here is CASSQDLTREQYF. The CDR3 DNA is TGCGCCAGCAGCCAAGATTTAACCAGGGAGCAGTACTTC.

The chain is built from TRBV12-3 or TRBV12-4 and TRBJ2-7, with D possibly TRBD1 on 5 matching bases. This CDR3 has 12 amino acids. V was pared by 3 bases and J by 4 bases, with 7 bases between. CDR3 coding DNA: TGTGCCAGCAGTTTGGGGCAGTACGAGCAGTACTTC. Translating it yields CASSLGQYEQYF.

The chain uses TRBV29-1 and TRBJ1-2; tentatively, D is TRBD1 (6 bases). Trimming removed 4 bases from V and 3 bases from J, with 9 bases in between. There are 12 residues in the CDR3. Germline CDR1 SQVTM, CDR2 ANQGSEA. In DNA, the CDR3 is TGCAGCGTTGCGGCAGGGGACTATGGCTACACCTTC. Protein sequence: CSVAAGDYGYTF.